This record covers a single T cell receptor beta chain. The data stem from a study of blood T cell repertoires in COVID-19. For the study at large: COVID-19 samples from acute and convalescent phases originated in the United States, Italy and Spain. In each case, the material was cDNA or gDNA derived from T cells, B-cell-depleted T cells, or PBMCs.

CDR1 and CDR2 from the germline V gene are SGHDT and YYEEEE. V was pared by 6 bases and J by 3 bases, with 13 bases between. The CDR3 spans 13 residues. Source study methods: The authors estimated nucleated cell counts from reference gene primer amplification. The repertoire was sequenced with immunoSEQ multiplex PCR; TCRdb's copy has only in-frame clones and lacks some. That table supplies the V and J calls and clone size; D and trimming were determined from the DNA. The table includes 1,500 to 2,500 clones, approximately 62% detected once. Sequenced input: peripheral blood. The chain joins TRBV5-6 to TRBJ2-7, with D possibly being TRBD2 (6 bases). This clonotype was obtained from a man aged 65 to 85 with active COVID-19. CDR3 DNA sequence: TGTGCCAGCACCGATGACGGGAGCTACGAGCAGTACTTC. Protein product: CASTDDGSYEQYF.